These 26 T cell receptor beta chains were all obtained from the same sample, sequenced in a study of CD8 T cells in ankylosing spondylitis (TCRdb year 2017). The investigation overall reported the following: A TCR beta motif of eight highly homologous amino acid variants appeared characteristic of blood from ankylosing spondylitis patients.

Libraries came from 5' RACE. This sample was sequenced with an Illumina HiSeq 2500. Using fastp at Q25 and MiXCR, TCRdb reprocessed the public reads and kept productive beta chains. A single entry per CDR3 protein holds the most common genes and DNA from its merged rows. The sample table holds 800,000 to 900,000 distinct CDR3 sequences, of which around 11% were seen once. Of the sample, 0.51% falls within the top ten clones. These TCRs are of unknown antigen specificity. Sequencing was carried out using blood, either unsorted or a sorted T cell fraction (not recorded which). The receptors come from a male donor with ankylosing spondylitis.

The table lists this clonotype with many counts. V usage is TRBV7-8 and J usage is TRBJ2-5; D remains ambiguous. The CDR3 contains 16 residues. The ends were cut back, 5 bases at V and 3 bases at J, with 19 bases in the middle. Germline V gives CDR1 SGHVS, CDR2 FQNEAQ. This CDR3 reads CASSPDRYRVEETQYF. CDR3 DNA sequence: TGTGCCAGCAGCCCTGATAGGTATCGGGTCGAAGAGACCCAGTACTTC.

In DNA, the CDR3 is TGTGCCAGCAGTGAAGTTGGGGGGAGCACAGATACGCAGTATTTT. Its translation: CASSEVGGSTDTQYF. The genes are TRBV6-1 and TRBJ2-3, with D possibly matching TRBD2 (6 bases). CDR1 is MNHNS, CDR2 SASEGT, per germline. Trimming shortened V by 1 base and J by 0 bases, and 8 bases separated the two germline ends. The CDR3 is 15 amino acids.

The V gene is TRBV5-1, the J gene TRBJ2-6, with 7 bases identical to TRBD2. The CDR3 contains 17 residues. Germline trimming cut 8 bases from V and 0 bases from J; bases unmatched to any gene: 11. Germline CDR1 SGHRS, CDR2 YFSETQ. The CDR3 nucleotides are TGCGCCAGTCTCGAAGGGGAGGGTATCTCTGGGGCCAACGTCCTGACTTTC. It translates to CASLEGEGISGANVLTF.

This clonotype was observed many times. The gene calls are TRBV28 and TRBJ2-7; 9 nucleotides match TRBD1. This CDR3 has 16 amino acids. From germline, CDR1 is MDHEN and CDR2 SYDVKM. V lost 1 base and J lost 6; bases outside the gene matches: 10. DNA for the CDR3: TGTGCCAGCAGTTTATCAATCATTGGGACAGGGTCCGAGCAGTACTTC. This gives the protein CASSLSIIGTGSEQYF. Drawing the rest from reference TRBV28 and TRBJ2-7, the complete variable domain is DVKVTQSSRYLVKRTGEKVFLECVQDMDHENMFWYRQDPGLGLRLIYFSYDVKMKEKGDIPEGYSVSREKKERFSLILESASTNQTSMYLCASSLSIIGTGSEQYFGPGTRLTVT.

This clonotype was detected ten times or more. J is TRBJ1-5 and V is TRBV20-1; TRBD1 agrees at 7 bases. The CDR3 runs to 16 residues. The germline V gene has CDR1 DFQATT and CDR2 SNEGSKA (reference sequence). V was pared by 3 bases and J by 0 bases, with 8 bases of the junction left unmatched. The CDR3 protein is CSASPGQGDSNQPQHF. The CDR3 coding sequence is TGCAGTGCTAGCCCGGGTCAGGGGGATAGCAATCAGCCCCAGCATTTT.

This chain links TRBV12-5 with TRBJ2-3, with D perhaps matching TRBD2 (6 bases). CDR3 length equals 18 residues. V dropped 0 bases and J dropped 2 bases, with 18 bases sitting between them. Germline lookup yields CDR1 LGHNT and CDR2 FRNRAP. The DNA of the CDR3 is TGTGCTAGTGGTTTGGTATTGGATGGGACTTTTCACACAGATACGCAGTATTTT. It codes for CASGLVLDGTFHTDTQYF.

This rearrangement joins TRBV9 to TRBJ2-7, with D maybe TRBD2 (6 bases). V was shortened by 4 bases and J by 2 bases, with 22 bases between the two germline ends. The CDR3 is 17 amino acids. CDR1 is SGDLS, CDR2 YYNGEE, per germline. The CDR3 reads CASSPPGWRGAPYEQYF. CDR3 bases: TGTGCCAGCAGCCCCCCTGGGTGGCGGGGCGCACCCTACGAGCAGTACTTC.

This clonotype was counted between two and nine times. This chain joins TRBV15 and TRBJ1-2; D is undetermined. The germline V gene has CDR1 LNHNV and CDR2 YYDKDF (reference sequence). Trimming stripped 0 bases from V and 7 bases from J, with 9 bases between. This CDR3 is built from 13 residues. CDR3 DNA sequence: TGTGCCACCAGCAGAGATACTTTCGGTGGCTACACCTTC. As protein: CATSRDTFGGYTF.

This clonotype was counted ten times or more. J is TRBJ2-5 and V is TRBV6-5; D tentatively fits TRBD1 or TRBD2 (6 bases each). Trimming left V 2 bases short and J 0 bases short, with 13 bases between. Germline V gene data show CDR1 as MNHEY and CDR2 as SVGAGI. The CDR3 contains 16 residues. CDR3 loop: CASSYRGPPYQETQYF. The DNA for the CDR3 is TGTGCCAGCAGTTACCGGGGGCCTCCGTACCAAGAGACCCAGTACTTC.

This chain links TRBV20-1 with TRBJ1-1; D is possibly TRBD1 (6 bases). The CDR3 totals 14 residues. V shed 2 bases and J shed 4 bases, with 14 bases lying between them. Germline V gene sequence: CDR1 DFQATT, CDR2 SNEGSKA (reference sequence). The CDR3 region has the DNA TGCAGTGCTAGAATTCCAGGGGTCATCACTGAAGCTTTCTTT. Amino acids: CSARIPGVITEAFF.

This clonotype was observed a few times. The J gene is TRBJ2-7, the V gene TRBV29-1; tentatively, D is TRBD2 (7 bases). The V and J ends lost 7 bases and 5 bases respectively, with 18 bases between them. Germline V gene data show CDR1 as SQVTM and CDR2 as ANQGSEA. The CDR3 has 13 residues. Here the CDR3 DNA reads TGCAGCGGGGCGAGGCGGGGGCATGACGAGCAGTACTTC. Translated: CSGARRGHDEQYF.

In its sample, this clonotype was seen many times. One end of the junction is discordant with germline, which a read error may explain. The rearrangement joins TRBV11-2 to TRBJ1-3, with D perhaps TRBD1 (6 bases). The CDR3 has 14 residues. Germline CDR1 is SGHAT and CDR2 is FQNNGV. In nucleotides, the CDR3 is TGTGCCAGCAGCTCCTCAGGACAGTCATACCCCCCTCATTTT. Protein product: CASSSSGQSYPPHF.

This clonotype appeared a few times. The genes are TRBV6-2 or TRBV6-3 and TRBJ2-3, with D perhaps matching TRBD2 (6 bases). The CDR3 has 16 residues. Germline assignment: CDR1 MNHEY and CDR2 SVGEGT. The V end was cut by 7 bases, the J end by 2 bases, with 19 bases between. The CDR3 bases are TGTGCCAGCATCGACGGGGGTGGGGGGACCACAGATACGCAGTATTTT. This translates into CASIDGGGGTTDTQYF.

Ten or more counts support this clonotype. This chain joins TRBV29-1 and TRBJ1-5; 7 bases line up with TRBD1. Germline lookup yields CDR1 SQVTM and CDR2 ANQGSEA. V gave up 6 bases and J gave up 4 bases; unmatched junction bases: 3. The CDR3 has 12 amino acids. CDR3 bases: TGCAGCGTGGGACAGCGGAATCAGCCCCAGCATTTT. Translating it yields CSVGQRNQPQHF. Supplemented by reference TRBV29-1 and TRBJ1-5, the full variable domain reads SAVISQKPSRDICQRGTSLTIQCQVDSQVTMMFWYRQQPGQSLTLIATANQGSEATYESGFVIDKFPISRPNLTFSTLTVSNMSPEDSSIYLCSVGQRNQPQHFGDGTRLSIL.

V and J are TRBV5-1 and TRBJ2-3, with a possible D match to TRBD2 (7 bases). The CDR3 has 13 residues. Looked up from germline, CDR1 is SGHRS and CDR2 is YFSETQ. The V end was cut by 4 bases, the J end by 4 bases, with 10 bases between. CDR3 loop: CASSVGGPDTQYF. CDR3 in DNA: TGCGCCAGCAGCGTGGGGGGGCCAGATACGCAGTATTTT.

This clonotype has just a few counts. The V gene is TRBV29-1, the J gene TRBJ2-7; TRBD1 aligns across 7 bases. CDR3 length equals 13 residues. With V trimmed by 4 bases and J by 4 bases, 7 bases remained unmatched. Per the germline V gene, CDR1 is SQVTM and CDR2 is ANQGSEA. Written as DNA, the CDR3 is TGCAGCGTTGGCCAGGGGGTGGGATACGAGCAGTACTTC. It translates to CSVGQGVGYEQYF.

The rearrangement joins TRBV7-6 to TRBJ2-2; the D is unclear. Trimming shortened V by 2 bases and J by 1 base, and 14 bases separated the two germline ends. This CDR3 comprises 17 residues. From germline, CDR1 is SGHVS and CDR2 FNYEAQ. CDR3 nucleotides: TGTGCCAGCAGCTTACTAGGCTCAGTTTTGAACACCGGGGAGCTGTTTTTT. It encodes CASSLLGSVLNTGELFF.

The sample holds a few counts of this clonotype. The chain combines TRBV2 with TRBJ2-3; D possibly corresponds to TRBD1 (6 bases). The CDR3 is 13 amino acids. Germline V lookup: CDR1 SNHLY, CDR2 FYNNEI. V lost 10 bases, J lost 2 bases, and 13 bases lay in between. The CDR3 sequence: CAILDRYTDTQYF. The CDR3 DNA reads TGTGCCATCTTGGACAGATACACAGATACGCAGTATTTT.

The sample holds a few counts of this clonotype. The rearrangement links TRBV7-6 to TRBJ2-5, with 10 positions matching TRBD1. V lost 4 bases, J lost 5 bases, and 10 bases stayed unmatched. The CDR3 extends over 16 amino acids. The germline gives CDR1 SGHVS, CDR2 FNYEAQ. The CDR3 nucleotides are TGTGCCAGCAGCTCACTCCGGGACAGGGGTAGGGAGACCCAGTACTTC. It is translated as CASSSLRDRGRETQYF. Full variable domain (rest looked up from reference TRBV7-6 and TRBJ2-5): GAGVSQSPRYKVTKRGQDVALRCDPISGHVSLYWYRQALGQGPEFLTYFNYEAQQDKSGLPNDRFSAERPEGSISTLTIQRTEQRDSAMYRCASSSLRDRGRETQYFGPGTRLLVL.

The CDR3 bases are TGTGCCAGCAGCCACGTCAAATGGGGGTCCGCTTCGACCCAGTACTTC. Its protein is CASSHVKWGSASTQYF. The chain employs TRBV2 and TRBJ2-5; possibly TRBD1 or TRBD2 for D (5 bases each). CDR1 and CDR2 from the germline V gene are SNHLY and FYNNEI. Trimming shortened V by 6 bases and J by 7 bases, and 24 bases separated the two germline ends. There are 16 residues in the CDR3.

This clonotype was seen more than once but under ten times. The V and J genes are TRBV29-1 and TRBJ2-1, with TRBD2 as a possible D gene (6 bases). Per germline, CDR1 SQVTM and CDR2 ANQGSEA. CDR3 length equals 14 residues. With 6 bases removed from V and 8 bases from J, the gap between germline ends came to 20 bases. Here the CDR3 reads CSVGGWMNSYEQFF. As DNA, the CDR3 is TGCAGCGTGGGGGGATGGATGAATAGCTATGAGCAGTTCTTC.

The chain combines TRBV10-3 with TRBJ1-1; the D is unclear. CDR3 length: 15 amino acids. Germline assignment: CDR1 ENHRY and CDR2 SYGVKD. V was cut by 0 bases and J by 1 base, with 9 bases left in between. CDR3 loop: CAISESSPANTEAFF. The CDR3 nucleotides read TGTGCCATCAGTGAGTCTTCCCCGGCGAACACTGAAGCTTTCTTT.

This clonotype was seen only a few times. The chain has TRBV20-1 and TRBJ1-5; D is possibly TRBD1 (5 bases). The CDR3 is 14 amino acids. The germline V gene encodes CDR1 DFQATT and CDR2 SNEGSKA (reference sequence). V gave up 3 bases and J gave up 8 bases, with 17 bases separating them. The CDR3 sequence is CSARPGNLGEPQHF. CDR3 coding DNA: TGCAGTGCTAGGCCCGGGAACTTGGGGGAGCCCCAGCATTTT.

The chain joins TRBV24-1 to TRBJ2-2; D is tentatively TRBD1 or TRBD2 (7 bases each). The V end was cut by 4 bases, the J end by 4 bases, with 15 bases between. The CDR3 contains 16 residues. The germline V gene has CDR1 KGHDR and CDR2 SFDVKD. The CDR3 sequence is CATSDPGGVGTGELFF. The CDR3 DNA reads as TGTGCCACCAGTGACCCAGGGGGGGTCGGCACCGGGGAGCTGTTTTTT.

This clonotype was picked up a small number of times. The V gene is TRBV10-3, the J gene TRBJ1-1; 9 bases are a match to TRBD1. CDR1 is ENHRY and CDR2 is SYGVKD in the germline V gene. The length of the CDR3 is 13 residues. The junction had 2 bases not matched to a gene; V was cut back by 5 bases and J by 4 bases. The CDR3 DNA sequence: TGTGCCATCAGTTACAGGGGGCCCACTGAAGCTTTCTTT. Translation gives CAISYRGPTEAFF.

This clonotype was seen a few times. The genes are TRBV24-1 and TRBJ2-3, with D uncertain. Germline V gene sequence: CDR1 KGHDR, CDR2 SFDVKD. The V end lost 3 bases, the J end lost 3 bases, and 3 bases lay between the germline ends. The CDR3 consists of 12 residues. The DNA of the CDR3 is TGTGCCACCAGTGATGCGACAGATACGCAGTATTTT. Amino acids: CATSDATDTQYF.